A selection of T cell receptor beta chains follows, all from one sample in a study of untreated major depressive disorder. The assay was immunoSEQ multiplex PCR, and TCRdb's table has in-frame clones only and misses some. Of approximately 25,000 clones in the sample, 91% are singletons; the top ten hold roughly 0.7%. The sample comprised CD4+ T cells from PBMCs. Every receptor here comes from a woman aged 25 to 39 with major depressive disorder. CDR3s include the opening cysteine and the closing phenylalanine or tryptophan. Each record gives: D gene, clone size, V gene, J gene, CDR3 DNA, CDR3 protein. A D gene is named only where the DNA matches it firmly. Size tells how often a clone was seen (once, few, many) or the class of an expanded clone, and some rows leave it out.

d_call: TRBD2
clone_size: -
v_call: TRBV9
j_call: TRBJ2-1
cdr3_nt: TGTGCCAGCAGCTTCCCTAGCGGGAGGGCAGGCTATGAGCAGTTCTTC
cdr3_aa: CASSFPSGRAGYEQFF

d_call: -
clone_size: -
v_call: TRBV5-1
j_call: TRBJ2-3
cdr3_nt: TGCGCCAGCAGCGGGGGTTCAACTACAGATACGCAGTATTTT
cdr3_aa: CASSGGSTTDTQYF

d_call: -
clone_size: -
v_call: TRBV2
j_call: TRBJ1-6
cdr3_nt: TGTGCCAGCAGTGAAAGCTGGGGTTCACCCCTCCACTTT
cdr3_aa: CASSESWGSPLHF

d_call: TRBD1
clone_size: -
v_call: TRBV28
j_call: TRBJ1-2
cdr3_nt: TGTGCCAGCAGTTCCCCGGGACAGGGGGCGCAGGGCTACACCTTC
cdr3_aa: CASSSPGQGAQGYTF

d_call: -
clone_size: -
v_call: TRBV6-5
j_call: TRBJ2-4
cdr3_nt: TGTGCCAGCAGTTCCCGGGACGGGAAAAACATTCAGTACTTC
cdr3_aa: CASSSRDGKNIQYF

d_call: TRBD2
clone_size: -
v_call: TRBV6-8
j_call: TRBJ2-7
cdr3_nt: TGTGCCAGCCGTGGGACTAGCGGGAGGGCCTTCTTCTCGAGGAACTTTAGGGTCGAGCAGTACTTC
cdr3_aa: CASRGTSGRAFFSRNFRVEQYF

d_call: TRBD1
clone_size: -
v_call: TRBV28
j_call: TRBJ2-5
cdr3_nt: TGTGCCAGCAGGCAAGCGACAGGGGGCAGAGAGACCCAGTACTTC
cdr3_aa: CASRQATGGRETQYF

d_call: -
clone_size: -
v_call: TRBV4-2
j_call: TRBJ2-3
cdr3_nt: TGTGCCAGCAGCCAACGGTACACCACAGATACGCAGTATTTT
cdr3_aa: CASSQRYTTDTQYF

d_call: -
clone_size: -
v_call: TRBV7-2
j_call: TRBJ1-1
cdr3_nt: TGTGCCAGCAGCCACTTAGGGCGGAACACTGAAGCTTTCTTT
cdr3_aa: CASSHLGRNTEAFF

d_call: TRBD1
clone_size: -
v_call: TRBV5-4
j_call: TRBJ2-7
cdr3_nt: TGTGCCAGCAGCTTCGATCCGGGACAGAATTCCTACGAGCAGTACTTC
cdr3_aa: CASSFDPGQNSYEQYF

d_call: -
clone_size: once
v_call: TRBV28
j_call: TRBJ1-5
cdr3_nt: TGTGCCAGCGGGCGTCAGCCCCAGCATTTT
cdr3_aa: CASGRQPQHF

d_call: -
clone_size: few
v_call: TRBV7-2
j_call: TRBJ1-5
cdr3_nt: TGTGCCAGCAGCTTAAGGGGCAATCAGCCCCAGCATTTT
cdr3_aa: CASSLRGNQPQHF

d_call: -
clone_size: -
v_call: TRBV4-3
j_call: TRBJ2-3
cdr3_nt: TGCGCCAGCAGCCAAGCTTCGACAGGCGGAAATACGCAGTATTTT
cdr3_aa: CASSQASTGGNTQYF

d_call: -
clone_size: -
v_call: TRBV4-1
j_call: TRBJ1-2
cdr3_nt: TGCGCCAGCAGCCAAGAGGGAAAAGGCGGACGCTACACCTTC
cdr3_aa: CASSQEGKGGRYTF

d_call: TRBD1
clone_size: -
v_call: TRBV5-6
j_call: TRBJ2-4
cdr3_nt: TGTGCCAGCAGCTCTCGACGGGACAGGGTCAAAAACATTCAGTACTTC
cdr3_aa: CASSSRRDRVKNIQYF

d_call: TRBD1
clone_size: -
v_call: TRBV19
j_call: TRBJ1-2
cdr3_nt: TGTGCCAGTAGTTTTATCGACAGGGGGCGCGGGGGCTACACCTTC
cdr3_aa: CASSFIDRGRGGYTF

d_call: -
clone_size: -
v_call: TRBV2
j_call: TRBJ1-3
cdr3_nt: TGTGCCAGCAGTGAAGGGCAGGGAACCTCTGGAAACACCATATATTTT
cdr3_aa: CASSEGQGTSGNTIYF

d_call: -
clone_size: once
v_call: TRBV9
j_call: TRBJ2-1
cdr3_nt: TGTGCCAGCAGCTCAGGGGTGGGAGGCGGGACTAATGAGCAGTTCTTC
cdr3_aa: CASSSGVGGGTNEQFF

d_call: -
clone_size: -
v_call: TRBV2
j_call: TRBJ2-5
cdr3_nt: TGTGCCAGCACCTACAAGCTAGAGACCCAGTACTTC
cdr3_aa: CASTYKLETQYF

d_call: -
clone_size: -
v_call: TRBV2
j_call: TRBJ2-7
cdr3_nt: TGTGCCAGCAGTGAAGGTTACAAATACGAGCAGTACTTC
cdr3_aa: CASSEGYKYEQYF

d_call: -
clone_size: few
v_call: TRBV6-4
j_call: TRBJ1-6
cdr3_nt: TGTGCCAGCAGTGACAACTCCTATAATTCACCCCTCCACTTT
cdr3_aa: CASSDNSYNSPLHF

d_call: -
clone_size: once
v_call: TRBV6-6
j_call: TRBJ2-7
cdr3_nt: TGTGCCAGCAGTCCATATCCCTACGAGCAGTACTTC
cdr3_aa: CASSPYPYEQYF

d_call: TRBD1
clone_size: few
v_call: TRBV5-1
j_call: TRBJ1-1
cdr3_nt: TGCGCCAGCAGCTCGAGGGGGCTGAGGACTGAAGCTTTCTTT
cdr3_aa: CASSSRGLRTEAFF

d_call: -
clone_size: -
v_call: TRBV6-6
j_call: TRBJ1-3
cdr3_nt: TGTGCCAGTGAGGCGGGTTACTCTGGAAACACCATATATTTT
cdr3_aa: CASEAGYSGNTIYF

d_call: -
clone_size: -
v_call: TRBV6-5
j_call: TRBJ2-1
cdr3_nt: TGTGCCAGCAGGACGAGTGGGATAGCACTCAATGAGCAGTTCTTC
cdr3_aa: CASRTSGIALNEQFF

d_call: -
clone_size: -
v_call: TRBV7-3
j_call: TRBJ2-7
cdr3_nt: TGTGCCAGCAGCTTAATTGGAGGGTACTACGAGCAGTACTTC
cdr3_aa: CASSLIGGYYEQYF

d_call: -
clone_size: -
v_call: TRBV10-3
j_call: TRBJ2-7
cdr3_nt: TGTGCCATCAGTGAGTCCGCAGGACCCTACGAGCAGTACTTC
cdr3_aa: CAISESAGPYEQYF